These 25 T cell receptor beta chains were all obtained from the same sample, sequenced in a study of shared clonotypes between healthy human individuals. The table came from immunoSEQ multiplex PCR; TCRdb's copy has only in-frame clones and leaves some out. The sample consists of some 1,600,000 clones, 95% to 99% of them appearing once. Material for sequencing was naive CD4+ T cells sorted from blood. Subset here: CD45RA+ positively selected. These receptors came from a man younger than 45 in good health.

In the case of this clone: Additional DNA sequences in this sample encode the identical CDR3. The chain uses TRBV27 and TRBJ2-7, with 9 bases that match TRBD2. Germline V gene sequence: CDR1 MNHEY, CDR2 SMNVEV (reference sequence). The CDR3 runs to 13 residues. V was pared by 5 bases and J by 4 bases, with 3 bases of the junction left unmatched. Written as DNA, the CDR3 is TGTGCCAGCAGTCGAACTAGCGGGTACGAGCAGTACTTC. Residues: CASSRTSGYEQYF.

The chain combines TRBV11-2 with TRBJ2-5; D may correspond to TRBD1 or TRBD2 (5 bases each). Germline V lookup: CDR1 SGHAT, CDR2 FQNNGV. V dropped 2 bases and J dropped 5 bases, with 12 bases sitting between them. The CDR3 runs to 14 residues. CDR3 region: CASSLFRGGETQYF. The CDR3 DNA sequence: TGTGCCAGCAGCTTATTTCGGGGCGGGGAGACCCAGTACTTC.

J is TRBJ2-1 and V is TRBV5-4; a weak D match, TRBD2 (5 bases). Germline values: CDR1 SGHNT, CDR2 YYREEE (reference sequence). Trimming removed 1 base at V and 9 bases at J, with 17 bases between. The length of the CDR3 is 15 residues. This chain's CDR3 is CASSLSAGGLGEQFF. The CDR3 DNA reads as TGTGCCAGCAGCTTGTCGGCGGGCGGGTTGGGTGAGCAGTTCTTC.

The chain couples TRBV28 to TRBJ1-4, with a tentative D call TRBD1 (5 bases). The CDR3 runs to 14 residues. From germline, CDR1 is MDHEN and CDR2 SYDVKM. Trimming removed 5 bases at V and 2 bases at J, with 9 bases between. The CDR3 spells CASSRAGTNEKLFF. The CDR3, as DNA: TGTGCCAGCAGTAGAGCAGGGACTAATGAAAAACTGTTTTTT.

This chain joins TRBV14 and TRBJ2-1; D not resolved. CDR1 and CDR2 (germline): SGHDN, FVKESK. V lost 2 bases and J lost 3, with 14 bases in between. The CDR3 has 16 residues. This CDR3 is CASSQIKGSFYNEQFF. In DNA, the CDR3 is TGTGCCAGCAGCCAAATAAAGGGCTCCTTCTACAATGAGCAGTTCTTC.

V is TRBV25-1 and J is TRBJ2-7; D unresolved. V shed 2 bases and J shed 7 bases, with 9 bases lying between them. CDR3 length: 12 amino acids. Germline V gene lookup returns CDR1 MGHDK and CDR2 SYGVNS. CDR3: CASSEALREQYF. CDR3 in DNA: TGTGCCAGCAGTGAAGCCCTCCGAGAGCAGTACTTC.

The rearrangement uses TRBV7-2 and TRBJ2-7; D unresolved. Germline V gene sequence: CDR1 SGHTA, CDR2 FQGNSA. This CDR3 comprises 14 residues. Trimming took off 4 bases at V and 2 bases at J, with 12 bases between the two ends. The CDR3 DNA is TGTGCCAGCAGCTCCCGAAGGACCGCCTACGAGCAGTACTTC. Translation gives CASSSRRTAYEQYF.

The CDR3 here is CASSTTPSYEQYF. The DNA for the CDR3 is TGTGCCAGCAGTACTACCCCCTCCTACGAGCAGTACTTC. J is TRBJ2-7 and V is TRBV28, with unresolved D. The CDR3 contains 13 residues. CDR1 is MDHEN and CDR2 is SYDVKM in the germline V gene. The V gene lost 5 bases and the J gene lost 0 bases, with 8 bases spanning the gap.

The chain has TRBV6-1 and TRBJ1-2; 8 nucleotides agree with TRBD1. The CDR3 has 13 residues. The J segment lost 4 bases and the V segment lost 10 bases, leaving 8 bases of the junction unmatched. Germline V CDR1 and CDR2: MNHNS, SASEGT. In DNA, the CDR3 is TGTGCCAACGCCGGGACAGGCCCCTATGGCTACACCTTC. Amino acid sequence: CANAGTGPYGYTF.

Remarks on this clone: An end of the junction does not agree with germline; a read error may underlie this. The chain combines TRBV7-7 with TRBJ2-2, with a tentative D call TRBD2 (6 bases). CDR3 length: 17 amino acids. In germline, CDR1 is SSHAT, CDR2 FNYEAQ (reference sequence). The CDR3 loop reads CASSPIGSSGNTGELFF. The CDR3 DNA reads as TGTGCTAGCAGCCCCATCGGGAGTAGCGGGAACACCGGGGAGCTGTTTTTT.

This chain connects TRBV2 to TRBJ2-7, with TRBD2 matching 10 bases. The CDR3 consists of 14 residues. Germline V gene data show CDR1 as SNHLY and CDR2 as FYNNEI. The V gene end was trimmed by 6 bases and the J gene end by 6 bases; junction bases not matched to a gene: 8. CDR3 amino acids: CASSLAGAGGEQYF. For the CDR3, the DNA is TGTGCCAGCAGCCTAGCGGGAGCGGGGGGCGAGCAGTACTTC.

The chain carries TRBV5-1 and TRBJ2-6; the D gene could be TRBD1 or TRBD2 (5 bases each). CDR3 length: 15 residues. Looked up from germline, CDR1 is SGHRS and CDR2 is YFSETQ. Trimming stripped 5 bases from V and 0 bases from J, with 9 bases between. The CDR3 protein is CASRGEDSGANVLTF. CDR3 DNA: TGCGCCAGCAGGGGGGAAGACTCTGGGGCCAACGTCCTGACTTTC.

The V and J genes are TRBV7-8 and TRBJ1-2; D unresolved. Germline loops: CDR1 SGHVS, CDR2 FQNEAQ. V lost 4 bases and J lost 0, with 18 bases in between. The CDR3 has 17 residues. CDR3 bases: TGTGCCAGCAGCTCTATTGGGTTACCGCCTTCTAACTATGGCTACACCTTC. Translation: CASSSIGLPPSNYGYTF.

The gene calls are TRBV6-1 and TRBJ2-7; D ambiguous. V gave up 4 bases and J gave up 2 bases, with 15 bases separating them. The germline CDR1 and CDR2 sequences are MNHNS and SASEGT. The CDR3 is 15 amino acids. The CDR3 nucleotides are TGTGCCAGCAGTGGTAGGAGTTTTGGCACCTACGAGCAGTACTTC. Its protein product is CASSGRSFGTYEQYF.

V gene TRBV18 combines with J gene TRBJ2-7; D is possibly TRBD2 (5 bases). This CDR3 spans 14 amino acids. Germline CDR1 is KGHSH and CDR2 is LQKENI. V lost 2 bases, J lost 9 bases, and 17 bases lay in between. The CDR3 DNA sequence: TGTGCCAGCTCACCAAGAATGCTTGAGGGCGGGCAGTACTTC. This gives the protein CASSPRMLEGGQYF. The complete variable domain, with remaining parts taken from reference TRBV18 and TRBJ2-7, reads NAGVMQNPRHLVRRRGQEARLRCSPMKGHSHVYWYRQLPEEGLKFMVYLQKENIIDESGMPKERFSAEFPKEGPSILRIQQVVRGDSAAYFCASSPRMLEGGQYFGPGTRLTVT.

The genes are TRBV6-1 and TRBJ2-7, with 7 positions matching TRBD1. CDR3 length: 15 residues. The V and J ends lost 4 bases and 2 bases, in that order; junction bases with no gene match: 8. Germline CDR1 MNHNS, CDR2 SASEGT. The CDR3 region is CASSVILGTAYEQYF. The CDR3, as DNA: TGTGCCAGCAGTGTCATCCTCGGGACAGCCTACGAGCAGTACTTC.

This rearrangement joins TRBV7-3 to TRBJ1-5, with a possible D match to TRBD1 (5 bases). The CDR3 is made up of 17 amino acids. The V gene lost 2 bases and the J gene lost 2 bases, with 16 bases spanning the gap. Germline V CDR1 and CDR2: SGHTA, FQGTGA. Here the CDR3 reads CASSLLRCCRGNQPQHF. CDR3 DNA sequence: TGTGCCAGCAGCTTATTAAGGTGCTGCAGGGGCAATCAGCCCCAGCATTTT.

The chain recombines TRBV15 with TRBJ2-1, with a tentative D call TRBD2 (6 bases). This CDR3 spans 17 amino acids. Trimming took 1 base from V and 8 from J, leaving 21 bases between them. Germline V CDR1 and CDR2: LNHNV, YYDKDF (reference sequence). CDR3 sequence reads: CATSRAPVLAGNDEQFF. CDR3 sequence (DNA): TGTGCCACCAGCAGAGCCCCGGTTCTGGCGGGGAACGATGAGCAGTTCTTC.

The J gene is TRBJ2-1, the V gene TRBV11-2; D is possibly TRBD2 (7 bases). The ends were cut back, 7 bases at V and 1 base at J, with 20 bases in the middle. The CDR3 runs to 17 residues. CDR1 SGHAT and CDR2 FQNNGV come from the germline V gene. CDR3 coding DNA: TGTGCCAGCACCCAGAGGGGGGGAGGAAATTCCTACAATGAGCAGTTCTTC. Protein product: CASTQRGGGNSYNEQFF.

The CDR3 here is CASSYGQGTEAFF. The CDR3 region has the DNA TGTGCCAGCAGTTACGGCCAGGGGACTGAAGCTTTCTTT. The chain recombines TRBV6-6 with TRBJ1-1; tentative D call: TRBD1 (6 bases). Germline values: CDR1 MNHNY, CDR2 SVGAGI (reference sequence). Trimming took 2 bases from V and 5 from J, leaving 9 bases between them. The CDR3 runs 13 residues.

The chain recombines TRBV15 with TRBJ1-1, with D unclear. The CDR3 covers 18 residues. Germline CDR1 reads LNHNV; CDR2 reads YYDKDF (reference sequence). The V end was cut by 0 bases, the J end by 1 base, with 18 bases between. In DNA, the CDR3 is TGTGCCACCAGCAGAGATTATGGTACCTTGGAGGGGAACACTGAAGCTTTCTTT. Translating it yields CATSRDYGTLEGNTEAFF. The full variable domain, rest sourced from reference TRBV15 and TRBJ1-1, is DAMVIQNPRYQVTQFGKPVTLSCSQTLNHNVMYWYQQKSSQAPKLLFHYYDKDFNNEADTPDNFQSRRPNTSFCFLDIRSPGLGDTAMYLCATSRDYGTLEGNTEAFFGQGTRLTVV.

This clone has a single count. The chain joins TRBV7-8 to TRBJ1-2; D remains unclear. From germline, CDR1 is SGHVS and CDR2 FQNEAQ. This CDR3 has 15 amino acids. Trimming took 5 bases from V and 7 from J, leaving 20 bases between them. The CDR3 sequence is CASSHDLKRGAGYTF. CDR3 DNA sequence: TGTGCCAGCAGCCACGACCTCAAACGTGGTGCTGGCTACACCTTC.

The chain joins TRBV11-2 to TRBJ2-7, with 7 bases matching TRBD1. V was clipped by 5 bases and J by 9 bases; unmatched bases: 10. This CDR3 is built from 13 residues. In germline, CDR1 is SGHAT, CDR2 FQNNGV. The CDR3 DNA follows: TGTGCCAGCAGCCCCCGACAGGGCTTAGGGCAGTACTTC. Protein sequence: CASSPRQGLGQYF.

The chain carries TRBV5-1 and TRBJ2-7; a weak D match, TRBD1 (6 bases). The CDR3 consists of 14 residues. V lost 4 bases, J lost 6 bases, and 17 bases lay in between. Looked up from germline, CDR1 is SGHRS and CDR2 is YFSETQ. The CDR3: CASSPDSARSEQYF. DNA for the CDR3: TGCGCCAGCAGCCCGGACAGCGCCCGTAGCGAGCAGTACTTC.

The chain has TRBV5-1 and TRBJ1-1; 10 positions agree with TRBD1. The CDR3 is 16 amino acids. V lost 2 bases and J lost 1; bases outside the gene matches: 5. The V gene's germline CDR1 is SGHRS and CDR2 YFSETQ. This CDR3 reads CASSFGTGEGNTEAFF. The CDR3 DNA is TGCGCCAGCAGCTTCGGGACAGGGGAGGGGAACACTGAAGCTTTCTTT.